This TCR beta chain was recovered during a study of cytotoxic CD8 clonotypes in ibrutinib-treated CLL. Study-wide background: Results showed around 24 partial and 2 complete responses; following median 68 months, approximately 15 remained remitted, roughly 12 advanced.

Repertoires were generated with immunoSEQ multiplex PCR, while TCRdb's copy carries only in-frame clones and drops some. Altogether nearly 300,000 clones are present, about 72% being singletons, with the ten largest covering approximately 5.6%. Per germline, CDR1 SGHDN and CDR2 FVKESK. The V gene end was trimmed by 3 bases and the J gene end by 6 bases; junction bases not matched to a gene: 13. This CDR3 is 17 amino acids long. V and J are TRBV14 and TRBJ1-4; TRBD1 matches 7 bases. This TCR was recovered from a human donor with chronic lymphocytic leukemia. The sequences come from PBMCs, collected at disease progression, from a patient treated with ibrutinib. The CDR3 DNA is TGTGCCAGCAGCCAGGACGCCCCAGGGGGGGAGGATGAAAAACTGTTTTTT. Protein product: CASSQDAPGGEDEKLFF. The full variable domain, in which reference TRBV14 and TRBJ1-4 provide the parts outside the CDR3, is EAGVTQFPSHSVIEKGQTVTLRCDPISGHDNLYWYRRVMGKEIKFLLHFVKESKQDESGMPNNRFLAERTGGTYSTLKVQPAELEDSGVYFCASSQDAPGGEDEKLFFGSGTQLSVL.